This TCR beta chain came from a study of spatial heterogeneity in lung cancer. Study-level points and caveats: For expanded intratumoral alpha and beta TCRs, counts tracked tumor mutation counts.

After removal of 10 bases from V and 1 base from J, the junction contained 7 bases not matched to a gene. The germline V gene encodes CDR1 SNHLY and CDR2 FYNNEI. CDR3 length: 14 residues. On this clonotype: Its antigen is undetermined.

TCRdb ran MiXCR on the 5' RACE reads and lists one entry per CDR3 protein. The data hold about 870 distinct CDR3 sequences, with 36% observed a single time. Time point specified: sample taken at primary tumor resection. There were 75 or so donors, all of them untreated patients with early-stage non-small cell lung cancer. The sequenced material consisted of unsorted whole RNA from tumor, nontumor lung or frozen PBMC. This receptor was identified in a female donor with early-stage non-small cell lung cancer. V and J are TRBV2 and TRBJ1-5, with 7 bases aligning to TRBD1. This sample comprised lung tumor tissue, obtained at surgery. CDR3 coding DNA: TGTGCCACCAAAGACAGGGCGAGCAATCAGCCCCAGCATTTT. Translated: CATKDRASNQPQHF.